The 30 T cell receptor beta chains below come from one sample, sequenced in a study of T-cell memory formation after mild COVID-19. In TCRdb, the 5' RACE reads were re-called with MiXCR into one record per CDR3 protein. This table holds roughly 190,000 distinct CDR3 sequences, about 27% found once. Sample: PBMCs or a T cell subset sorted from them (not recorded which). The receptors come from an adult woman who had mild COVID-19 (a few samples of this study predate the infection). Cell type and time point are not known.

This clonotype has a handful of counts. The chain combines TRBV18 with TRBJ1-2; D is undetermined. V shed 2 bases and J shed 5 bases, with 12 bases lying between them. CDR1 is KGHSH, CDR2 LQKENI, per germline. The CDR3 length is 14 residues. CDR3 loop: CASSPDHSTYGYTF. CDR3 sequence (DNA): TGTGCCAGCTCACCAGATCACTCCACATATGGCTACACCTTC. Together with reference TRBV18 and TRBJ1-2, the CDR3 gives the full variable domain: NAGVMQNPRHLVRRRGQEARLRCSPMKGHSHVYWYRQLPEEGLKFMVYLQKENIIDESGMPKERFSAEFPKEGPSILRIQQVVRGDSAAYFCASSPDHSTYGYTFGSGTRLTVV.

The rearrangement links TRBV7-9 to TRBJ2-7; 10 bases align to TRBD1. This CDR3 has 13 residues. From germline, CDR1 is SEHNR and CDR2 FQNEAQ (reference sequence). J was trimmed by 5 bases and V by 5 bases; bases with no gene match: 3. The CDR3 loop reads CASSGQGENEQYF. As DNA, the CDR3 is TGTGCCAGCAGCGGACAGGGGGAAAACGAGCAGTACTTC.

The J gene is TRBJ2-1, the V gene TRBV12-3 or TRBV12-4; D gene ambiguous. The V end was cut by 3 bases, the J end by 8 bases, with 8 bases between. The CDR3 has 12 amino acids. CDR3 bases: TGTGCCAGCAGTTTCGAGTTTGATGAGCAGTTCTTC. Protein sequence: CASSFEFDEQFF.

The J gene is TRBJ1-1, the V gene TRBV27; no definite D call. The CDR3 length is 13 residues. Germline V CDR1 and CDR2: MNHEY, SMNVEV (reference sequence). V dropped 3 bases and J dropped 4 bases, with 9 bases sitting between them. The CDR3 protein is CASSFQGSTEAFF. The CDR3 nucleotides read TGTGCCAGCAGTTTTCAAGGGAGCACTGAAGCTTTCTTT.

The chain recombines TRBV11-2 with TRBJ2-2, with D possibly matching TRBD1 (6 bases). With 0 bases removed from V and 7 bases from J, the gap between germline ends came to 18 bases. Germline CDR1 is SGHAT and CDR2 is FQNNGV. The CDR3 extends over 17 amino acids. The CDR3 DNA is TGTGCCAGCAGCTTAGATTACTGGGGGCAGAGTGACGGGGAGCTGTTTTTT. This encodes CASSLDYWGQSDGELFF. The full variable domain, with the rest looked up from reference TRBV11-2 and TRBJ2-2, is EAGVAQSPRYKIIEKRQSVAFWCNPISGHATLYWYQQILGQGPKLLIQFQNNGVVDDSQLPKDRFSAERLKGVDSTLKIQPAKLEDSAVYLCASSLDYWGQSDGELFFGEGSRLTVL.

In this sample, this clonotype turned up a few times. The V call is TRBV6-1, the J call TRBJ1-1, with D unresolved. This CDR3 is built from 11 residues. CDR1 MNHNS and CDR2 SASEGT come from the germline V gene. Trimming removed 2 bases from V and 6 bases from J, with 4 bases in between. Here the CDR3 DNA reads TGTGCCAGCAGTGAACGGGCTGAAGCTTTCTTT. It codes for CASSERAEAFF.

J is TRBJ2-2 and V is TRBV6-6; D gene uncertain. V was trimmed by 6 bases and J by 0 bases, leaving 11 bases between them. The germline V gene encodes CDR1 MNHNY and CDR2 SVGAGI (reference sequence). The CDR3 contains 15 residues. CDR3 amino acids: CASSWTDANTGELFF. The CDR3, as DNA: TGTGCCAGCAGCTGGACGGACGCGAACACCGGGGAGCTGTTTTTT.

V usage is TRBV7-9 and J usage is TRBJ2-3, with D possibly matching TRBD2 (6 bases). Germline values: CDR1 SEHNR, CDR2 FQNEAQ (reference sequence). The length of the CDR3 is 13 residues. Trimming shortened V by 2 bases and J by 5 bases, and 8 bases separated the two germline ends. Here the CDR3 DNA reads TGTGCCAGCAGCTTATGGGGGGAAGATACGCAGTATTTT. Its translation: CASSLWGEDTQYF.

The chain links TRBV27 to TRBJ2-2; D remains unclear. This CDR3 has 13 residues. Germline V gene lookup returns CDR1 MNHEY and CDR2 SMNVEV (reference sequence). The V gene lost 7 bases and the J gene lost 0 bases, with 6 bases spanning the gap. The CDR3 region is CASNNPNTGELFF. The CDR3 DNA is TGTGCCAGCAACAACCCGAACACCGGGGAGCTGTTTTTT.

This clonotype was seen a few times. V usage is TRBV12-3 or TRBV12-4 and J usage is TRBJ2-1, with D perhaps being TRBD1 or TRBD2 (5 bases each). The CDR3 consists of 15 residues. Trimming removed 2 bases from V and 8 bases from J, with 16 bases in between. This CDR3 is CASSLKGRSGDEQFF. The CDR3 region has the DNA TGTGCCAGCAGTTTAAAGGGACGGTCTGGGGATGAGCAGTTCTTC.

The chain is built from TRBV4-1 and TRBJ1-2, with unresolved D. The CDR3 runs 18 residues. V was cut by 0 bases and J by 2 bases, with 19 bases left in between. Germline CDR1 is MGHRA and CDR2 is YSYEKL. DNA of the CDR3: TGCGCCAGCAGCCAAGAAGCGGGCGCGATAGCAGAAAACTATGGCTACACCTTC. Amino acids: CASSQEAGAIAENYGYTF.

The chain uses TRBV7-8 and TRBJ2-3; 9 bases align to TRBD1. The CDR3 runs to 15 residues. V dropped 5 bases and J dropped 3; count of bases not matched to a gene: 6. Germline assignment: CDR1 SGHVS and CDR2 FQNEAQ. CDR3 in amino acids: CASSTRQGETDTQYF. The CDR3 DNA sequence: TGTGCCAGCAGCACGCGACAGGGGGAGACAGATACGCAGTATTTT.

The chain is built from TRBV3-1 and TRBJ2-1; D is ambiguous. The CDR3 extends over 12 amino acids. V dropped 1 base and J dropped 9 bases, with 7 bases sitting between them. Germline-derived CDR1 and CDR2 are LGHDT and YNNKEL (reference sequence). The CDR3 DNA follows: TGTGCCAGCAGCCAAGGGCGTCGTGAGCAGTTCTTC. The encoded protein is CASSQGRREQFF.

The chain combines TRBV29-1 with TRBJ2-2, with D maybe TRBD1 (5 bases). The length of the CDR3 is 12 residues. Germline values: CDR1 SQVTM, CDR2 ANQGSEA. V lost 6 bases and J 5 bases, leaving 10 bases between the germline ends. This CDR3 is CSVAQGTGELFF. The CDR3 bases are TGCAGCGTCGCTCAGGGAACCGGGGAGCTGTTTTTT.

In this sample, this clonotype turned up a few times. V and J are TRBV20-1 and TRBJ1-2, with 9 bases fitting TRBD1. Trimming at V came to 4 bases and at J to 7 bases, leaving 16 bases not matched to a gene. This CDR3 contains 16 residues. Germline V gives CDR1 DFQATT, CDR2 SNEGSKA (reference sequence). The CDR3 here is CSANQPGQGFVGGYTF. The CDR3 bases are TGCAGTGCTAATCAACCGGGACAGGGCTTTGTCGGTGGCTACACCTTC.

The chain employs TRBV6-2 or TRBV6-3 and TRBJ1-1, with 7 bases matching TRBD1. The CDR3 is 17 amino acids. Looked up from germline, CDR1 is MNHEY and CDR2 is SVGEGT. J gave up 1 base and V 2 bases, and 10 bases lay outside the gene matches. The CDR3 nucleotides read TGTGCCAGCAGTTACCCCATTCAGACAGGGACGAACACTGAAGCTTTCTTT. Residues: CASSYPIQTGTNTEAFF.

The chain is built from TRBV21-1 and TRBJ2-5. TRBV21-1 is shown as a pseudogene. There are 13 residues in the CDR3. CDR3 nucleotides: TGTGCCAGCAGATTTACCACTCCAGAGACCCAGTACTTC. It encodes CASRFTTPETQYF.

The rearrangement uses TRBV20-1 and TRBJ2-1, with 10 bases that match TRBD2. There are 17 residues in the CDR3. With 5 bases clipped from V and 1 base from J, the junction kept 11 bases outside the gene matches. CDR1 DFQATT and CDR2 SNEGSKA come from the germline V gene (reference sequence). The CDR3 spells CSAPGLAGEVSYNEQFF. For the CDR3, the DNA is TGCAGTGCTCCCGGGCTAGCGGGAGAGGTATCCTACAATGAGCAGTTCTTC.

This clonotype was found a few times. The CDR3 here is CASSQESLGPMVAYEQYF. The CDR3 DNA follows: TGCGCCAGCAGCCAGGAGTCCCTGGGACCGATGGTCGCGTACGAGCAGTACTTC. J is TRBJ2-7 and V is TRBV4-1, with D perhaps matching TRBD1 or TRBD2 (5 bases each). V was clipped by 3 bases and J by 4 bases, with 25 bases between them. Germline CDR1 is MGHRA and CDR2 is YSYEKL. This CDR3 is built from 18 residues.

This clonotype has only a few counts. The genes are TRBV7-6 and TRBJ2-3; 7 bases agree with TRBD2. In germline, CDR1 is SGHVS, CDR2 FNYEAQ. Germline trimming cut 4 bases from V and 2 bases from J; bases unmatched to any gene: 21. This CDR3 spans 20 amino acids. This chain's CDR3 is CASSSEWAGDETIFTDTQYF. DNA of the CDR3: TGTGCCAGCAGCTCAGAATGGGCGGGAGACGAGACAATTTTCACAGATACGCAGTATTTT.

The CDR3 DNA follows: TGTGCCAGCAGTGGAGGGCAGGGGGTCGGGAACACTGAAGCTTTCTTT. Translation gives CASSGGQGVGNTEAFF. The V and J genes are TRBV2 and TRBJ1-1, with 7 bases lining up with TRBD1. V lost 4 bases, J lost 1 base, and 9 bases stayed unmatched. CDR1 and CDR2 from the germline V gene are SNHLY and FYNNEI. This CDR3 is built from 16 residues. The whole variable domain, filled in from reference TRBV2 and TRBJ1-1, reads EPEVTQTPSHQVTQMGQEVILRCVPISNHLYFYWYRQILGQKVEFLVSFYNNEISEKSEIFDDQFSVERPDGSNFTLKIRSTKLEDSAMYFCASSGGQGVGNTEAFFGQGTRLTVV.

Here the CDR3 reads CASSRGEVQPQHF. CDR3 coding DNA: TGTGCCAGCAGCCGGGGGGAGGTTCAGCCCCAGCATTTT. J is TRBJ1-5 and V is TRBV14; tentatively, D is TRBD1 (5 bases). The germline CDR1 and CDR2 sequences are SGHDN and FVKESK. Trimming took off 4 bases at V and 6 bases at J, with 10 bases between the two ends. This CDR3 is built from 13 residues. Full variable domain (missing parts from reference TRBV14 and TRBJ1-5): EAGVTQFPSHSVIEKGQTVTLRCDPISGHDNLYWYRRVMGKEIKFLLHFVKESKQDESGMPNNRFLAERTGGTYSTLKVQPAELEDSGVYFCASSRGEVQPQHFGDGTRLSIL.

This clonotype was observed a few times. This chain links TRBV7-8 with TRBJ2-3, with TRBD2 matching over 10 bases. CDR3 length equals 16 residues. The germline V gene has CDR1 SGHVS and CDR2 FQNEAQ. With 0 bases clipped from V and 5 bases from J, the junction kept 5 bases outside the gene matches. CDR3 nucleotides: TGTGCCAGCAGCTTAGCGCTAGCGGGAGTTAGAGATACGCAGTATTTT. This codes for CASSLALAGVRDTQYF.

V gene TRBV7-9 combines with J gene TRBJ2-1; no clear D. This CDR3 contains 13 residues. Germline V gene sequence: CDR1 SEHNR, CDR2 FQNEAQ (reference sequence). The V end was cut by 5 bases, the J end by 3 bases, with 8 bases between. The CDR3 nucleotides read TGTGCCAGCAGCCGACCCGGCTACAATGAGCAGTTCTTC. Its protein product is CASSRPGYNEQFF.

This clonotype was recorded a few times. This chain links TRBV7-8 with TRBJ2-3; no clear D gene. V gave up 0 bases and J gave up 4 bases, with 5 bases separating them. Looked up from germline, CDR1 is SGHVS and CDR2 is FQNEAQ. The CDR3 is 13 amino acids. This CDR3 is CASSLARSDTQYF. CDR3 DNA sequence: TGTGCCAGCAGCTTAGCGAGGTCAGATACGCAGTATTTT. Variable domain in full (rest from reference TRBV7-8 and TRBJ2-3): GAGVSQSPRYKVAKRGQDVALRCDPISGHVSLFWYQQALGQGPEFLTYFQNEAQLDKSGLPSDRFFAERPEGSVSTLKIQRTQQEDSAVYLCASSLARSDTQYFGPGTRLTVL.

The table lists this clonotype with a few counts. V gene TRBV5-1 combines with J gene TRBJ1-1; weak D call: TRBD1 (6 bases). Trimming took off 2 bases at V and 1 base at J, with 15 bases between the two ends. CDR3 length: 16 amino acids. Germline loops: CDR1 SGHRS, CDR2 YFSETQ. CDR3 residues: CASSLEIQGSNTEAFF. In DNA, the CDR3 is TGCGCCAGCAGCTTAGAAATACAGGGATCGAACACTGAAGCTTTCTTT.

This rearrangement joins TRBV7-6 to TRBJ2-1; D is undetermined. CDR3 length: 13 amino acids. V was pared by 1 base and J by 7 bases, with 8 bases between. Per the germline V gene, CDR1 is SGHVS and CDR2 is FNYEAQ. The CDR3 DNA is TGTGCCAGCAGCTTAGGATCCCTGAATGAGCAGTTCTTC. It codes for CASSLGSLNEQFF.

This clonotype was seen once. J is TRBJ1-4 and V is TRBV11-2; 7 positions match TRBD1. This CDR3 comprises 16 residues. The trim removed 2 bases at V and 7 bases at J, leaving 10 bases unmatched. In germline, CDR1 is SGHAT, CDR2 FQNNGV. Written as DNA, the CDR3 is TGTGCCAGCAGCTTAAACACAGGGGAAGGAAGTGAAAAACTGTTTTTT. Translation: CASSLNTGEGSEKLFF.

This clonotype was detected only a few times. V and J are TRBV5-1 and TRBJ2-1, with D perhaps TRBD2 (6 bases). Trimming cost V 5 bases and J 1 base, with 25 bases left between them. The CDR3 is 19 amino acids. In germline, CDR1 is SGHRS, CDR2 YFSETQ. CDR3 sequence (DNA): TGCGCCAGCAGTTTCAACCCGAGCGCCGGGACTCTGTCCTACAATGAGCAGTTCTTC. It is translated as CASSFNPSAGTLSYNEQFF.

The gene calls are TRBV29-1 and TRBJ1-2, with unresolved D. Trimming left V 4 bases short and J 4 bases short, with 13 bases between. The germline V gene has CDR1 SQVTM and CDR2 ANQGSEA. The CDR3 is 13 residues long. CDR3 bases: TGCAGCGTTGGCACGGACCCTTTCTATGGCTACACCTTC. Protein sequence: CSVGTDPFYGYTF.